Listed below are T cell receptor beta chains from one sample, sequenced in a study of blood T cells in healthy people across ages. MiXCR, applied by TCRdb to the 5' RACE reads, yields one record per CDR3 protein. The table lists some 1.5 million distinct CDR3 sequences, less than 45% of them singletons. The sequenced sample consisted of blood. The receptor source for this set is a woman younger than 30 in good health. Each CDR3 is given with its conserved first and last residue. Fields, in order: J gene, V gene, clone size, D gene, CDR3 DNA, CDR3 protein. The D gene is left open where the match is weak. Rows may omit the clone size; those that give it use once, few, many or a size class.

J: TRBJ2-1; V: TRBV27; size: -; D: TRBD1; DNA: TGTGCCAGCAGTAAGACAGGGGCGGTTGAGCAGTTCTTC; CDR3: CASSKTGAVEQFF
J: TRBJ2-3; V: TRBV3-1; size: -; D: TRBD2; DNA: TGTGCCAGCAGCCAAGGGAGACCGGGACTAGCGGGAGAAAGCACAGATACGCAGTATTTT; CDR3: CASSQGRPGLAGESTDTQYF
J: TRBJ2-6; V: TRBV2; size: once; D: -; DNA: TGTGCCAGCAGGGGGAGAGGGGCAAGAGATCGGTCTGGGGCCAACGTCCTGACTTTC; CDR3: CASRGRGARDRSGANVLTF
J: TRBJ2-1; V: TRBV7-9; size: -; D: -; DNA: TGTGCCAGCCGCCCCGGGCTAGCGTTGAGTGAGCAGTTCTTC; CDR3: CASRPGLALSEQFF
J: TRBJ2-5; V: TRBV20-1; size: few; D: -; DNA: TGCAGTGCTAGAGGGTGGGGCAAACAAGAGACCCAGTACTTC; CDR3: CSARGWGKQETQYF
J: TRBJ2-7; V: TRBV7-2; size: -; D: TRBD2; DNA: TGTGCCAGCAGCTTAAGGCTAGCGGGAGGGCCAATCTACGAGCAGTACTTC; CDR3: CASSLRLAGGPIYEQYF
J: TRBJ2-2; V: TRBV12-3/TRBV12-4; size: -; D: -; DNA: TGTGCCAGCAGTTTAATTTCGGGCTGGGAAGCGAACACCGGGGAGCTGTTTTTT; CDR3: CASSLISGWEANTGELFF
J: TRBJ2-3; V: TRBV20-1; size: few; D: -; DNA: TGCAGTGCTAGATCGGTTAGCACAGATACGCAGTATTTT; CDR3: CSARSVSTDTQYF
J: TRBJ1-5; V: TRBV12-3/TRBV12-4; size: few; D: TRBD1; DNA: TGTGCCAGCAGTTCACACCGGGACAGTATGTATCAGCCCCAGCATTTT; CDR3: CASSSHRDSMYQPQHF
J: TRBJ2-5; V: TRBV5-1; size: few; D: -; DNA: TGCGCCAGCAGCTCCCAAGGGCAGGAAGAGACCCAGTACTTC; CDR3: CASSSQGQEETQYF
J: TRBJ2-1; V: TRBV24-1; size: -; D: TRBD2; DNA: TGTGCCACCAGAGATGGACTAGCTCCAAATGAGCAGTTCTTC; CDR3: CATRDGLAPNEQFF
J: TRBJ2-1; V: TRBV6-2/TRBV6-3; size: -; D: -; DNA: TGTGCCAGCAGATTGACCGGGCCAGGATACAATGAGCAGTTCTTC; CDR3: CASRLTGPGYNEQFF
J: TRBJ1-4; V: TRBV30; size: -; D: -; DNA: TGTGCCTGGGGACGGGCTAATGAAAAACTGTTTTTT; CDR3: CAWGRANEKLFF
J: TRBJ2-7; V: TRBV15; size: few; D: -; DNA: TGTGCCACCAGCGTCCAATTCGTAAGCTCCTACGAGCAGTACTTC; CDR3: CATSVQFVSSYEQYF
J: TRBJ2-5; V: TRBV20-1; size: few; D: -; DNA: TGCAGTGCTAGGGACTTTGCTGAGACCCAGTACTTC; CDR3: CSARDFAETQYF
J: TRBJ1-1; V: TRBV11-2; size: -; D: -; DNA: TGTGCCAGCAGCTTAGATCTGCCAGGCTTTGGGACTGAAGCTTTCTTT; CDR3: CASSLDLPGFGTEAFF
J: TRBJ1-2; V: TRBV7-6; size: -; D: -; DNA: TGTGCCAGCAGCTTAGAGGTTCGGGGCGGCGGCTACACCTTC; CDR3: CASSLEVRGGGYTF
J: TRBJ2-3; V: TRBV7-8; size: -; D: -; DNA: TGTGCCAGCAGCTTCGTGCGCGGGGTCACAGATGCGCAGTATTTT; CDR3: CASSFVRGVTDAQYF
J: TRBJ2-7; V: TRBV5-5; size: many; D: TRBD2; DNA: TGTGCCAGCAGTCTAGGACTAGCGGTATCCTACGAGCAGTACTTC; CDR3: CASSLGLAVSYEQYF
J: TRBJ2-3; V: TRBV15; size: -; D: -; DNA: TGTGCCACCAGCAGCCTTGGAACTAGCACAGATACGCAGTATTTT; CDR3: CATSSLGTSTDTQYF
J: TRBJ2-1; V: TRBV7-8; size: few; D: TRBD2; DNA: TGTGCCAGCAGCTTAGAGGCGGGGGGAACCTACAATGAGCAGTTCTTC; CDR3: CASSLEAGGTYNEQFF
J: TRBJ2-7; V: TRBV4-3; size: -; D: -; DNA: TGCGCCAGCAGCCCAGAATCCCCAAATGGTGGACATGGCTTCGAGCAGTACTTC; CDR3: CASSPESPNGGHGFEQYF
J: TRBJ2-1; V: TRBV3-1; size: few; D: -; DNA: TGTGCCAGCAGCCCCTCGGGAGGGGGCCGTTACGGTGAGCAGTTCTTC; CDR3: CASSPSGGGRYGEQFF
J: TRBJ1-1; V: TRBV7-2; size: -; D: TRBD1; DNA: TGTGCCAGCAGATTCGGTCGGGACAGCACTGAAGCTTTCTTT; CDR3: CASRFGRDSTEAFF
J: TRBJ2-1; V: TRBV7-2; size: many; D: TRBD2; DNA: TGTGCCAGCAGCTTAAGGACTAGCGGTATTTTGTTCAATGAGCAGTTCTTC; CDR3: CASSLRTSGILFNEQFF
J: TRBJ2-7; V: TRBV20-1; size: -; D: -; DNA: TGCAGTGCTAGAGTTACAGAGAAGTACGAGCAGTACTTC; CDR3: CSARVTEKYEQYF
J: TRBJ2-1; V: TRBV27; size: few; D: TRBD1; DNA: TGTGCCAGCAGTAGACAGGGGGTCAATGAGCAGTTCTTC; CDR3: CASSRQGVNEQFF
J: TRBJ2-1; V: TRBV20-1; size: once; D: TRBD2; DNA: TGCAGTGCTGACCCTAGCGGGAGTAGTTCCGACAATGAGCAGTTCTTC; CDR3: CSADPSGSSSDNEQFF
J: TRBJ2-1; V: TRBV14; size: -; D: TRBD2; DNA: TGTGCCAGCAGCCGAGATGGACTAGCGGGACCTAAGCAGTTCTTC; CDR3: CASSRDGLAGPKQFF
J: TRBJ1-6; V: TRBV6-6; size: few; D: TRBD1; DNA: TGTGCCAGCAGTTACTTTCAGGGGGCGCTTAATAATTCACCCCTCCACTTT; CDR3: CASSYFQGALNNSPLHF
J: TRBJ2-1; V: TRBV9; size: -; D: -; DNA: TGTGCCAGCAGCGTGACGACGGGAGTGACGCAGTTCTTC; CDR3: CASSVTTGVTQFF
J: TRBJ1-2; V: TRBV20-1; size: many; D: -; DNA: TGCAGTGCCACTTCCGGGCCGGAGAACTATGGCTACACCTTC; CDR3: CSATSGPENYGYTF
J: TRBJ2-7; V: TRBV7-2; size: -; D: -; DNA: TGTGCCAGCAGCTTGGGGCCTCGCGGTTCCTACAATGAGCAGTACTTC; CDR3: CASSLGPRGSYNEQYF
J: TRBJ1-2; V: TRBV13; size: -; D: -; DNA: TGTGCCAGCAGCGTACAACAAGGGTTCTTCGACACCTTC; CDR3: CASSVQQGFFDTF
J: TRBJ1-2; V: TRBV5-6; size: -; D: -; DNA: TGTGCCAGCAGCGTGGTGTTGGCAGATGGCTACACCTTC; CDR3: CASSVVLADGYTF
J: TRBJ2-7; V: TRBV6-6; size: few; D: -; DNA: TGTGCCAGCAGTTACTCGACGAGACTTCCGACGTTGGACGAGCAGTACTTC; CDR3: CASSYSTRLPTLDEQYF
J: TRBJ2-1; V: TRBV6-6; size: -; D: -; DNA: TGTGCCAGCAGCGGCACACCCGGTGAGCAGTTCTTC; CDR3: CASSGTPGEQFF
J: TRBJ2-7; V: TRBV7-8; size: -; D: -; DNA: TGTGCCAGCACCCGAAGCGGTTCCTACGAGCAGTACTTC; CDR3: CASTRSGSYEQYF
J: TRBJ2-7; V: TRBV9; size: once; D: -; DNA: TGTGCCAGCAGCAAGTCCGGGACAAGCGACGAGCAGTGCTTC; CDR3: CASSKSGTSDEQCF
J: TRBJ1-2; V: TRBV7-9; size: few; D: -; DNA: TGCGCCAGCAGCTTGGGACCGGTTGGTTATGGCTACACCTTC; CDR3: CASSLGPVGYGYTF
J: TRBJ2-4; V: TRBV2; size: few; D: TRBD2; DNA: TGTGCCAGCATCGGCGGGGGGCTAGCCAAAAACATTCAGTACTTC; CDR3: CASIGGGLAKNIQYF
J: TRBJ2-2; V: TRBV27; size: -; D: -; DNA: TGTGCCAGCATGGGCGGGGAGCTGTTTTTT; CDR3: CASMGGELFF
J: TRBJ1-5; V: TRBV4-3; size: -; D: TRBD1; DNA: TGCGCCAGCAGCGAGGGACAGGGCGTTCAGCCCCAGCATTTT; CDR3: CASSEGQGVQPQHF
J: TRBJ2-3; V: TRBV6-2/TRBV6-3; size: few; D: TRBD2; DNA: TGTGCCACCACCGGCCCTCTTAGCGGGAGGGCCGCAGATACGCAGTATTTT; CDR3: CATTGPLSGRAADTQYF
J: TRBJ2-1; V: TRBV15; size: few; D: TRBD2; DNA: TGTGCCACCAGCAGAGCGGGAGGATCCCCCAATGAGCAGTTCTTC; CDR3: CATSRAGGSPNEQFF
J: TRBJ1-5; V: TRBV5-6; size: -; D: -; DNA: TGTGCCAGCAGCTTGGGATCCACTCGTTATAGCAATCAGCCCCAGCATTTT; CDR3: CASSLGSTRYSNQPQHF
J: TRBJ1-2; V: TRBV7-2; size: -; D: TRBD1; DNA: TGTGCCAGCAGCTCTTACCAGGGGGCCGGCTATGGCTACACCTTC; CDR3: CASSSYQGAGYGYTF
J: TRBJ2-3; V: TRBV10-1; size: -; D: -; DNA: TGCGCCAGCAGTGATCTCATTACCACAGATACGCAGTATTTT; CDR3: CASSDLITTDTQYF
J: TRBJ2-1; V: TRBV14; size: few; D: TRBD2; DNA: TGTGCCAGCAGCCAATATAGCGGGATCTTCTATGAGCAGTTCTTC; CDR3: CASSQYSGIFYEQFF
J: TRBJ2-5; V: TRBV3-1; size: -; D: -; DNA: TGTGCCAGCAGCCAAGATACTTGGGTGGGTGAGACCCAGTACTTC; CDR3: CASSQDTWVGETQYF
J: TRBJ2-7; V: TRBV4-3; size: -; D: -; DNA: TGCGCCAGCAGCCAAGACCTAAGCCCGGGAGCTACATACGAGCAGTACTTC; CDR3: CASSQDLSPGATYEQYF
J: TRBJ1-1; V: TRBV28; size: -; D: -; DNA: TGTGCCAGCAGTTTCATTATGGGGCGGGCTAGAGACACTGAAGCTTTCTTT; CDR3: CASSFIMGRARDTEAFF
J: TRBJ2-5; V: TRBV12-3/TRBV12-4; size: -; D: -; DNA: TGTGCCAGCAGTTTTGGGGGGCCTTTTGAGACCCAGTACTTC; CDR3: CASSFGGPFETQYF
J: TRBJ2-7; V: TRBV7-6; size: -; D: -; DNA: TGTGCCAGCAGCTTAGTCGGGGAATTCTACGAGCGGTACTTC; CDR3: CASSLVGEFYERYF
J: TRBJ2-7; V: TRBV4-3; size: -; D: TRBD1; DNA: TGCGCCAGCAGCCACCGACAGGGGGACGGGTACGAGCAGTACTTC; CDR3: CASSHRQGDGYEQYF